This T cell receptor (beta chain) appears in the sequencing data of a study of shared clonotypes between healthy human individuals. The CDR3 totals 15 residues. The V gene end was trimmed by 2 bases and the J gene end by 4 bases; junction bases not matched to a gene: 3. Germline V gene sequence: CDR1 ENHRY, CDR2 SYGVKD. Repertoires were generated with immunoSEQ multiplex PCR, while TCRdb's copy carries only in-frame clones and drops some. The top ten hold about 1.7% of the sample, which has 730,000 or so clones, 60% to 80% seen once. This rearrangement joins TRBV10-3 to TRBJ2-2; TRBD1 matches 8 bases. This clonotype originated in a woman aged 25 to 39 in good health. The sequencing sample was made of memory CD4+ T cells sorted from blood. Stated subset: CD45RA-negative fraction. The CDR3 reads CAISERQGSTGELFF. CDR3 sequence (DNA): TGTGCCATCAGTGAGCGACAGGGGTCCACCGGGGAGCTGTTTTTT.